This TCR beta chain stems from a study of tumor-infiltrating lymphocytes in primary liver carcinoma. Whole-study context: Stage T1-T3 N0M0 and a size of roughly 4.2 to 11 cm characterized the tumors.

A constant-region primer primed TCR beta cDNA synthesis from 500 to 550 ng of total RNA. Library construction for TCR beta comprised three nested multiplex PCR rounds performed with slightly modified ARM-PCR. TRBV1-TRBV30 forward primers paired with a C-beta reverse primer drove the first two PCR rounds, about 9 cycles each. TCRdb re-called the multiplex PCR reads through MiXCR, storing one row per CDR3 protein. The sample contains 150,000 to 200,000 distinct CDR3 sequences, about 61% of which appear only once. This clonotype was counted only a few times. This is likely a read error, given that the CDR3 carries no conserved phenylalanine or tryptophan at its end. Extraction also yielded germline DNA, while blood RNA was obtained from unsorted whole blood. Roughly 3.7 milliliters of peripheral blood were gathered ahead of the operation. The CDR3 length is 17 residues. V trimming: 6 bases; J trimming: 4 bases; junction bases outside the gene matches: 14. Germline-derived CDR1 and CDR2 are SGHAT and FQNNGV.

V usage is TRBV11-2 and J usage is TRBJ2-2; 7 nucleotides align to TRBD1. The sequence derives from a woman aged 55-75 years with primary liver carcinoma and hepatitis B virus infection. Sequenced: peripheral blood. The CDR3 DNA is TGTGCCAGCAGTTTCGGCAGGGGGTTCGCGGTCACCGGGGAGCTGTTTTTG. Its protein is CASSFGRGFAVTGELFL.